This is a list of T cell receptor beta chains from one sample in a study of blood T cells in healthy people across ages. TCRdb ran MiXCR on the 5' RACE reads and lists one entry per CDR3 protein. The sample holds roughly 1.6 million distinct CDR3 sequences, about 31% seen once. Sequencing was carried out using blood. These receptors originate from a woman aged 30 to 39 in good health. The conserved cysteine and the conserved F or W are not part of the CDR3 here.

TRBJ2-7,TRBV2,ASSPPGRLSYEQY
TRBJ1-2,TRBV12-3/TRBV12-4,ASSFPAGQLYGYT
TRBJ1-2,TRBV6-1,ASSEGGGLGYT
TRBJ2-2,TRBV5-1,ASSPKGGLAVPNTGELF
TRBJ2-1,TRBV5-1,ASSFPEGYRGESYNEQF
TRBJ1-6,TRBV5-1,ASSWTGGLAYNSPLH
TRBJ1-4,TRBV29-1,SAGGGTDRFSGNEKLF
TRBJ1-2,TRBV10-3,AIRRDRDGRESGYT
TRBJ2-3,TRBV12-3/TRBV12-4,ASSFVATDAQY
TRBJ2-1,TRBV7-3,ASSLTGGSGVTEQF
TRBJ1-1,TRBV4-1,ASSQEGGYTEAF
TRBJ2-3,TRBV13,ASVKGGSSTDTQY
TRBJ2-5,TRBV20-1,SARDWTNGKAETQY
TRBJ2-1,TRBV18,ASSPRVTSGRVESSYNEQF
TRBJ1-2,TRBV20-1,SARDFAGRSANYGYT
TRBJ2-1,TRBV3-1,ASSRLQGAWDEQF
TRBJ1-1,TRBV20-1,SVPDKNTEAF
TRBJ1-2,TRBV10-3,AISESRGYT
TRBJ1-6,TRBV20-1,SARPGINSPLH
TRBJ2-3,TRBV20-1,SAPIPGLSTTDTQY
TRBJ1-4,TRBV20-1,SARGPKGHFGKELF
TRBJ2-1,TRBV4-1,ACSNGGNSYNEQF
TRBJ2-7,TRBV2,ASSARVRGEQY
TRBJ2-1,TRBV6-2/TRBV6-3,ASSYYSGDRGRNEQF
TRBJ1-2,TRBV12-3/TRBV12-4,ATSKYRDRDYGYT
TRBJ1-5,TRBV4-1,ASSQGWSAGNQPQH
TRBJ1-6,TRBV6-1,ASTRPDGDSSYNSPLH
TRBJ2-5,TRBV3-1,ASSQDNGVLSPETQY
TRBJ2-4,TRBV20-1,SARTAGGKNIQY
TRBJ2-7,TRBV27,ASSLGGGAEQY
TRBJ1-2,TRBV20-1,SARAGWDGYT
TRBJ1-5,TRBV16,ASSQSGGNQPQH
TRBJ2-3,TRBV24-1,ATSVADTQY
TRBJ2-5,TRBV29-1,SVEGGTSGGGETQY
TRBJ2-7,TRBV10-3,AISESRGAGDNEQY
TRBJ2-7,TRBV12-3/TRBV12-4,ASKHEGGGLYEQY
-,TRBV7-9,ASSLSGTQYEQY
TRBJ2-6,TRBV4-1,ASSLNRQGSGANVLT
TRBJ2-4,TRBV28,ASSLLAKNIQY
TRBJ2-5,TRBV10-2,ASSEHRSFETQY
TRBJ2-7,TRBV20-1,SAGDRGLGGYEQY
TRBJ1-1,TRBV4-2,ASSHVFGTGLVNTEAF
TRBJ2-1,TRBV6-1,ASSELVGGGNEQF
TRBJ2-7,TRBV20-1,SARGGASGDTEQY
TRBJ2-2,TRBV6-1,ASSEGLAAGELF
TRBJ2-7,TRBV13,ASSLEAGGPNYEQY
TRBJ2-1,TRBV12-3/TRBV12-4,ASSSSAGVGYNEQF
TRBJ1-5,TRBV5-1,ASSPDSSNQPQH
TRBJ2-2,TRBV20-1,SASGVWVNTGELF
TRBJ2-3,TRBV4-1,ASSQEGTGADTQY
TRBJ2-3,TRBV6-2/TRBV6-3,ASSWGGEADAQY
-,TRBV10-3,TISEGQSYEQY
TRBJ2-1,TRBV6-1,ASPRGGGTYNEQF
TRBJ2-1,TRBV7-2,ASSSGSTYSEQF
TRBJ2-7,TRBV20-1,SARGLAETPYEQY